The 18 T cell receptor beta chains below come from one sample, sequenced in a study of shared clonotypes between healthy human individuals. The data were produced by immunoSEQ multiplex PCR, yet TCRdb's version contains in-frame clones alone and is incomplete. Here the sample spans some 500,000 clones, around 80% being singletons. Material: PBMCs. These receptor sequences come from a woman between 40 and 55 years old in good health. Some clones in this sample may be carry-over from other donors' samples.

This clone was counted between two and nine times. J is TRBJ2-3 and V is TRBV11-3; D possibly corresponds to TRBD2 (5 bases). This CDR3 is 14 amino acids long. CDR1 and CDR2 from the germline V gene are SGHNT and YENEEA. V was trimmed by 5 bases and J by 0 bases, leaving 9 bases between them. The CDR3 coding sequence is TGTGCCAGCAGCCCCTGGGAGAGCACAGATACGCAGTATTTT. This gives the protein CASSPWESTDTQYF.

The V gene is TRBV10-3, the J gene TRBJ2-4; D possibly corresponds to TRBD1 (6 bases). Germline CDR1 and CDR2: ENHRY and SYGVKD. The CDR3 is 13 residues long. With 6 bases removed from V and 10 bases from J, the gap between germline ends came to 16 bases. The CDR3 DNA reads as TGTGCCATCAGGGGACAAGGCGTTTCAATTCAGTACTTC. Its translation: CAIRGQGVSIQYF.

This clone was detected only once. Here the CDR3 reads CASRVAGSTDTQYF. The CDR3 nucleotides read TGTGCCAGTAGAGTAGCGGGGAGCACAGATACGCAGTATTTT. The chain links TRBV19 to TRBJ2-3, with 8 bases identical to TRBD2. The CDR3 runs to 14 residues. The trim removed 6 bases at V and 0 bases at J, leaving 2 bases unmatched. From germline, CDR1 is LNHDA and CDR2 SQIVND (reference sequence).

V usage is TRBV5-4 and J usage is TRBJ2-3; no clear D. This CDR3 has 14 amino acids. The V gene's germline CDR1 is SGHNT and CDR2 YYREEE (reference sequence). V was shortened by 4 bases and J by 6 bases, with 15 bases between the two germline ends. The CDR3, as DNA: TGTGCCAGCAGCCCCGACTTGGGGTTCGATACGCAGTATTTT. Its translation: CASSPDLGFDTQYF.

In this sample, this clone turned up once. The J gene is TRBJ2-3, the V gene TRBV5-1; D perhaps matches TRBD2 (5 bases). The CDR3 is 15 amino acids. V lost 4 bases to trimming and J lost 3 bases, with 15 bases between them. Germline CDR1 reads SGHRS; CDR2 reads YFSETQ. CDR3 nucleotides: TGCGCCAGCAGCCCGGCGGGCAGTTGGACAGATACGCAGTATTTT. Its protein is CASSPAGSWTDTQYF.

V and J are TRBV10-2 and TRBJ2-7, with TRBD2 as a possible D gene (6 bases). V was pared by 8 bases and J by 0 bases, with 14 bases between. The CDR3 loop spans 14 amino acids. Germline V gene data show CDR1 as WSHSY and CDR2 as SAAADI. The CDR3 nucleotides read TGCGCCAGCCAGGGACTTATGAGCTCCTACGAGCAGTACTTC. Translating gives CASQGLMSSYEQYF.

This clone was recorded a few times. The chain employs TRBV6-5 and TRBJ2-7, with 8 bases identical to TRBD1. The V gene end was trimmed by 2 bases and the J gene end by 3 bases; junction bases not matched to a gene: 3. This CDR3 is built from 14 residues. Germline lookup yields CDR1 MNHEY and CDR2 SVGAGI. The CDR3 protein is CASSYGQGYYEQYF. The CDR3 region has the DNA TGTGCCAGCAGTTACGGACAGGGATACTACGAGCAGTACTTC.

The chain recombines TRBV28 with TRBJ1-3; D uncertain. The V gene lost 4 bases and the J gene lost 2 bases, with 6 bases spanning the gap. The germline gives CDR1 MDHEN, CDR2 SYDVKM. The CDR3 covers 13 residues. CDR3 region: CASSYMAGNTIYF. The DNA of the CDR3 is TGTGCCAGCAGTTACATGGCTGGAAACACCATATATTTT.

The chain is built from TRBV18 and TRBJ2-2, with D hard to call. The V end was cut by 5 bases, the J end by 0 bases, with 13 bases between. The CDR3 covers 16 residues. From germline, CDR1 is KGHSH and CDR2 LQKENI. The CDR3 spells CASSSTIRSNTGELFF. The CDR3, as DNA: TGTGCCAGCTCATCCACGATTAGGTCGAACACCGGGGAGCTGTTTTTT.

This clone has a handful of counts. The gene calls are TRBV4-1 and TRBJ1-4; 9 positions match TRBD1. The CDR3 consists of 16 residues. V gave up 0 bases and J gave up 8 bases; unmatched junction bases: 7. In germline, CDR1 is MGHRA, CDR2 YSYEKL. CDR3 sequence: CASSQDTGGAWEKLFF. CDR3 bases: TGCGCCAGCAGCCAAGATACAGGGGGCGCTTGGGAAAAACTGTTTTTT.

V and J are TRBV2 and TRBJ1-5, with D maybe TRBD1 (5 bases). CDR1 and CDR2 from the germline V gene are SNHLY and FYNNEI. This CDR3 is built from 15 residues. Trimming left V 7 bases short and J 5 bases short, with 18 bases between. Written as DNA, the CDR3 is TGTGCCAGCACCCGAACCGGGGGTCTCCATCAGCCCCAGCATTTT. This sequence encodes CASTRTGGLHQPQHF. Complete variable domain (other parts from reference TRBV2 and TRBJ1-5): EPEVTQTPSHQVTQMGQEVILRCVPISNHLYFYWYRQILGQKVEFLVSFYNNEISEKSEIFDDQFSVERPDGSNFTLKIRSTKLEDSAMYFCASTRTGGLHQPQHFGDGTRLSIL.

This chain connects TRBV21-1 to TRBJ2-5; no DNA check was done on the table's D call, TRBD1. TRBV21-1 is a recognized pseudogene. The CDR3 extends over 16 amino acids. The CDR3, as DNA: TGTGCCAGCAGCATAAGGACAGGGGGTCGTAAAGAGACCCAGTACTTC. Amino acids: CASSIRTGGRKETQYF.

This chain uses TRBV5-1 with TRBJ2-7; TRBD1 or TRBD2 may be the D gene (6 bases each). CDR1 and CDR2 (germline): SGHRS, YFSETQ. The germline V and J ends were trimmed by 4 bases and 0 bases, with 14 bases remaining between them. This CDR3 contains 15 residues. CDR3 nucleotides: TGCGCCAGCAGCCCCCAAGGGGGGAACTCCTACGAGCAGTACTTC. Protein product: CASSPQGGNSYEQYF.

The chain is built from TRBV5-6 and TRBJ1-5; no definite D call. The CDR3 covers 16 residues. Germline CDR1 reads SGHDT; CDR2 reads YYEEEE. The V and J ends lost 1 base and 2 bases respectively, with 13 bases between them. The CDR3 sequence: CASSLLKGAGNQPQHF. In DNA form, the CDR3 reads TGTGCCAGCAGCTTGTTGAAAGGAGCAGGCAATCAGCCCCAGCATTTT.

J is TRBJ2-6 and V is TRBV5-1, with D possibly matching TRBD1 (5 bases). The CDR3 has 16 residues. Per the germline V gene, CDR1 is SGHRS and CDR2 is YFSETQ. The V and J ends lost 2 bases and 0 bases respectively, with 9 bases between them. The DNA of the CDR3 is TGCGCCAGCAGCTTACAGGCGATCTCTGGGGCCAACGTCCTGACTTTC. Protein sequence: CASSLQAISGANVLTF.

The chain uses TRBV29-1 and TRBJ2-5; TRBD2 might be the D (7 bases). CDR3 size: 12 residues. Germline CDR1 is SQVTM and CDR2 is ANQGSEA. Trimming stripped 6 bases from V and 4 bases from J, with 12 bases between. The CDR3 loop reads CSVQRGGETQYF. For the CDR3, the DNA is TGCAGCGTCCAAAGGGGGGGAGAGACCCAGTACTTC. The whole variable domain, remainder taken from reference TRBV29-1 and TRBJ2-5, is SAVISQKPSRDICQRGTSLTIQCQVDSQVTMMFWYRQQPGQSLTLIATANQGSEATYESGFVIDKFPISRPNLTFSTLTVSNMSPEDSSIYLCSVQRGGETQYFGPGTRLLVL.

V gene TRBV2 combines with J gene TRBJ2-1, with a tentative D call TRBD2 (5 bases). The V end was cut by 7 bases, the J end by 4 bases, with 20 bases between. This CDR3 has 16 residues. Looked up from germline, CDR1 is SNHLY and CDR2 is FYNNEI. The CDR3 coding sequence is TGTGCCAGCAATCAGGACCTAGCTTCTCCGTACAATGAGCAGTTCTTC. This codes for CASNQDLASPYNEQFF.

Here the CDR3 reads CASSTGTVYNEQFF. DNA for the CDR3: TGCGCCAGCAGCACCGGGACAGTTTACAATGAGCAGTTCTTC. The chain employs TRBV5-1 and TRBJ2-1, with TRBD1 matching over 7 bases. The CDR3 is 14 residues long. With 4 bases clipped from V and 4 bases from J, the junction kept 5 bases outside the gene matches. Germline-derived CDR1 and CDR2 are SGHRS and YFSETQ.